A selection of T cell receptor beta chains follows, all from one sample in a study of shared clonotypes between healthy human individuals. Clones were read by immunoSEQ multiplex PCR, and TCRdb kept only the in-frame ones, dropping some. The data hold 1,100,000 or so clones, with more than 75% observed a single time. The sequenced sample consisted of memory CD4+ T cells from PBMCs. The receptor set was obtained from a man aged 18 to 35 in good health. Some clones in this sample may be carry-over from other donors' samples. CDR3s include the opening cysteine and the closing phenylalanine or tryptophan. A D gene is named only where the DNA matches it firmly. For some rows the clone size is stated as once, few or many, or as a class when expanded; others skip it.

TRBV28	TRBJ2-5	-	-	CASSPHVQVAVNF	TGTGCCAGCAGTCCCCATGTCCAGGTGGCCGTGAACTTC
TRBV7-7	TRBJ2-5	-	-	CASSLGRVRGFGETQYF	TGTGCCAGCAGCTTAGGTCGGGTCAGGGGATTTGGGGAGACCCAGTACTTC
TRBV30	TRBJ1-2	few	-	CAWGPRVGLYGYTF	TGTGCCTGGGGGCCCAGGGTGGGCCTCTATGGCTACACCTTC
TRBV5-5	TRBJ2-7	few	TRBD2	CASSLRTSTLAGDLYEQYF	TGTGCCAGCAGCTTAAGAACGTCGACACTAGCGGGGGACCTATACGAGCAGTACTTC
TRBV2	TRBJ2-2	-	-	CASRGAATGELFF	TGTGCCAGCAGGGGGGCCGCCACCGGGGAGCTGTTTTTT
TRBV2	TRBJ1-4	-	-	CASTSGGEKLFF	TGTGCCAGCACATCAGGTGGAGAAAAACTGTTTTTT
TRBV14	TRBJ1-4	-	-	CASSQGGRGYYINEKLFF	TGTGCCAGCAGCCAAGGGGGCAGGGGCTACTATATTAATGAAAAACTGTTTTTT
TRBV9	TRBJ1-4	few	-	CASSARGRSNEKLFF	TGTGCCAGCAGCGCCCGGGGGAGGTCTAATGAAAAACTGTTTTTT
TRBV9	TRBJ2-1	-	TRBD2	CASSVLAGRYNEQFF	TGTGCCAGCAGCGTACTAGCGGGGCGATACAATGAGCAGTTCTTC
TRBV7-9	TRBJ1-1	-	-	CASSFGDMNTEAFF	TGTGCCAGCAGCTTCGGAGATATGAACACTGAAGCTTTCTTT
TRBV5-1	TRBJ2-1	once	TRBD2	CASSREGPEQFF	TGCGCCAGCAGCCGGGAGGGACCTGAGCAGTTCTTC
TRBV28	TRBJ2-1	-	TRBD2	CASSAITSGTSYNEQFF	TGTGCCAGCAGTGCCATAACTAGCGGGACCTCCTACAATGAGCAGTTCTTC
TRBV5-6	TRBJ1-2	once	TRBD1	CASRRRDRQGYTF	TGTGCCAGCAGAAGGCGGGACAGGCAGGGCTACACCTTC
TRBV11-1	TRBJ2-1	-	TRBD1	CASSLDRLNNEQFF	TGTGCCAGCAGCTTGGACAGGTTAAACAATGAGCAGTTCTTC
TRBV5-4	TRBJ2-7	-	-	CASSSERGGEQYF	TGTGCCAGCAGCTCGGAAAGGGGAGGTGAGCAGTACTTC
TRBV28	TRBJ1-1	-	TRBD1	CASSLGDRDTEAFF	TGTGCCAGCAGTTTAGGGGACAGGGACACTGAAGCTTTCTTT
TRBV5-1	TRBJ2-1	once	TRBD2	CASSALESGRYEQFF	TGCGCCAGCAGCGCCCTGGAGAGCGGGAGGTATGAGCAGTTCTTC
TRBV6-5	TRBJ1-1	-	TRBD1	CASSPTGDTEAFF	TGTGCCAGCAGTCCTACAGGGGACACTGAAGCTTTCTTT
TRBV7-2	TRBJ2-5	-	-	CASSLPGTKKETQYF	TGTGCCAGCAGCCTACCGGGGACCAAAAAGGAGACCCAGTACTTC
TRBV7-9	TRBJ2-7	few	-	CASSLSGAREYEQYF	TGTGCCAGCAGCTTAAGTGGGGCAAGGGAGTACGAGCAGTACTTC
TRBV4-3	TRBJ2-3	-	TRBD2	CASSRKLEGLAGDWADTQYF	TGCGCCAGCAGCCGGAAACTTGAGGGACTAGCGGGAGACTGGGCAGATACGCAATATTTT
TRBV5-1	TRBJ2-7	-	-	CASSPARTVPSYEQYF	TGCGCCAGCAGCCCAGCCCGGACAGTTCCCTCCTACGAGCAGTACTTC
TRBV6-1	TRBJ2-3	few	-	CASSQTDTQYF	TGTGCCAGCAGTCAGACAGATACGCAGTATTTT
TRBV28	TRBJ2-7	-	-	CASSPPALNYEQYF	TGTGCCAGCAGCCCCCCAGCCCTAAACTACGAGCAGTACTTC
TRBV5-1	TRBJ2-5	-	TRBD2	CASSRSGAGEEETQYF	TGCGCCAGCAGCCGATCCGGGGCGGGAGAGGAAGAGACCCAGTACTTC
TRBV5-1	TRBJ2-2	-	TRBD1	CASSSGLPGQGAGELFF	TGCGCCAGCAGCTCAGGACTACCGGGACAGGGGGCCGGGGAGCTGTTTTTT
TRBV11-3	TRBJ2-3	-	-	CASSLGAGDTDTQYF	TGTGCCAGCAGCTTAGGGGCGGGTGACACAGATACGCAGTATTTT
TRBV28	TRBJ2-7	once	-	CASIRGPDSYEQYF	TGTGCCAGTATACGGGGGCCCGACTCCTACGAGCAGTACTTC
TRBV28	TRBJ2-1	-	TRBD2	CASSTRTSGNEQFF	TGTGCCAGCAGTACCCGGACTAGCGGCAATGAGCAGTTCTTC